This T cell receptor (beta chain) was obtained from a study of post-analysis software for immune sequencing data. Study conclusions and caveats: Patients had higher frequencies than controls of about five TRBV segments, including TRBV5-6, TRBV5-1 and TRBV20-1.

This clonotype came up a few times. The antigen remains undetermined. TCR beta cDNA libraries included unique molecular identifiers. MiXCR, run by TCRdb on the PCR reads, gives a single entry per CDR3 protein. The sample has approximately 660,000 distinct CDR3 sequences; approximately 60% are singletons. The CDR3 is 10 amino acids. V was clipped by 4 bases and J by 4 bases, with 4 bases between them. Per the germline V gene, CDR1 is DFQATT and CDR2 is SNEGSKA (reference sequence). The genes are TRBV20-1 and TRBJ1-1; D call uncertain. Specimen: blood. This sequence originates from a girl aged 2-10 years with multiple sclerosis. The CDR3 nucleotides read TGCAGTGCTAAATCCACTGAAGCTTTCTTT. This translates into CSAKSTEAFF.